The clone carrying this T cell receptor (beta chain) showed up many times. This sample was included in a study of early T cells in non-severe SARS-CoV-2 infection. Using its own MiXCR run on the 5' RACE reads, TCRdb lists one record per CDR3 protein. In the table there are some 50,000 distinct CDR3 sequences, roughly 5.4% of which are singletons. The CDR3 contains 12 residues. Germline values: CDR1 SGHAT, CDR2 FQNNGV. V was clipped by 0 bases and J by 1 base, with 0 bases between them. This clonotype was obtained from an adult who was a healthcare worker with PCR-confirmed SARS-CoV-2 infection or an uninfected control (not recorded which). Sequenced here: whole blood, sampled at baseline. The chain has TRBV11-2 and TRBJ2-5; D uncertain. DNA of the CDR3: TGTGCCAGCAGCTTAGACCAAGAGACCCAGTACTTC. As protein: CASSLDQETQYF.